The entry below describes one T cell receptor beta chain. The assay was immunoSEQ multiplex PCR, and TCRdb's table has in-frame clones only and misses some. The data show tens of thousands of clones, approximately 90% seen once. The sample originates from a study of control samples from healthy donors and cancer patients. Trimming took 6 bases from V and 7 from J, leaving 10 bases between them. Germline V gene data show CDR1 as MNHEY and CDR2 as SVGAGI. CDR3 size: 12 residues. The V and J genes are TRBV6-5 and TRBJ1-5; no reliable D call. The sample comprised PBMCs. The clonotype comes from an older woman with head and neck cancer. For the CDR3, the DNA is TGTGCCAGCAGCCCCGGAGGGCAGCCCCAGCATTTT. Residues: CASSPGGQPQHF.